This is a list of T cell receptor beta chains from one sample in a study of blood T cell repertoires in COVID-19. Libraries were prepared by immunoSEQ multiplex PCR; TCRdb keeps only in-frame clonotypes and omits some of them. The sample yields about 180,000 clones, around 86% seen once. Specimen: peripheral blood. The receptors originated from a woman in her thirties with active or convalescent COVID-19. Both conserved end residues are part of each CDR3. Each record gives: D gene, clone size, J gene, V gene, CDR3 DNA, CDR3 protein. A D gene is named only where the DNA matches it firmly. Clone sizes are given selectively: once, few, many, or a class where the clone is expanded.

TRBD1 - TRBJ1-5 TRBV2 TGTGCCAGCTGTGACAGGGGCCCCAATCAGCCCCAGCATTTT CASCDRGPNQPQHF
- - TRBJ2-5 TRBV5-1 TGCGCCAGCAGCTTGCTTCCGTCCCAAGAGACCCAGTACTTC CASSLLPSQETQYF
- once TRBJ2-7 TRBV12-5 TGTGCTAGTGGTTTGGTAAGGGACTTCCTCTACGAGCAGTACTTC CASGLVRDFLYEQYF
- - TRBJ1-1 TRBV28 TGTGCCAGCAGTTTACCCCCTAGGAACACTGAAGCTTTCTTT CASSLPPRNTEAFF
TRBD1 - TRBJ1-2 TRBV29-1 TGCAGCGTGAGGGGGCGGACAGCCTATGGCTACACCTTC CSVRGRTAYGYTF
- - TRBJ2-3 TRBV28 TGTGCCAGCACGGGTACGACAGATACGCAGTATTTT CASTGTTDTQYF
- - TRBJ1-2 TRBV5-4 TGTGCCAGCAGCTTGATGACAGCTGCTAACTATGGCTACACCTTC CASSLMTAANYGYTF
TRBD1 - TRBJ2-7 TRBV19 TGTGCCAGTAGTATATCAGGGGGCGAGCAGTACTTC CASSISGGEQYF
- - TRBJ2-3 TRBV24-1 TGTGCCACCAGTGCGGGACAAAGCACAGATACGCAGTATTTT CATSAGQSTDTQYF
TRBD2 - TRBJ2-5 TRBV5-1 TGCGCCCGCGGGGGCGGGGGGGCCGAAGAGACCCAGTACTTC CARGGGGAEETQYF
TRBD1 - TRBJ1-4 TRBV18 TGTGCCAGCTCACTTAACATTCCGGGACAGCAAAATGAAAAACTGTTTTTT CASSLNIPGQQNEKLFF
- - TRBJ1-5 TRBV19 TGTGCCAGTAGTACTACAGGCGGAAGCAATCAGCCCCAGCATTTT CASSTTGGSNQPQHF
TRBD1 - TRBJ2-2 TRBV7-9 TGTGCCAGCGGTCAGGGGGACACCGGGGAGCTGTTTTTT CASGQGDTGELFF
- - TRBJ1-4 TRBV11-2 TGTGCCAGCAGCCCCCCCCGGGGAGTCGATGAAAAACTGTTTTTT CASSPPRGVDEKLFF
- - TRBJ2-1 TRBV3-1/TRBV3-2 TGTGCCAGCAGCCAAGACGGAGGCGGCCTAGCTGGCTATGAGCAGTTCTTC CASSQDGGGLAGYEQFF
- - TRBJ1-1 TRBV10-2 TGCGCCAGCAGTGAACAGCTTTCTGAAGCTTTCTTT CASSEQLSEAFF
TRBD1 - TRBJ1-4 TRBV5-1 TGCGCCAGCAGCTTGTTACAGGGGTATAATGAAAAACTGTTTTTT CASSLLQGYNEKLFF
TRBD1 few TRBJ2-5 TRBV2 TGTGCCAGGAGATGGGACAGGCAGCAAGAGACCCAGTACTTC CARRWDRQQETQYF
- - TRBJ1-1 TRBV30 TGTGCCTGGTTGATCCTCGGGGAAGCTTTCTTT CAWLILGEAFF
TRBD2 - TRBJ2-1 TRBV3-1/TRBV3-2 TGTGCCAGCGGGATTAGCGGGGTCTCTGGTAATGAGCAGTTCTTC CASGISGVSGNEQFF
TRBD1 - TRBJ2-7 TRBV15 TGTGCCACCAGGCCCGGGACAGGGTGGGGCTACGAGCAGTACTTC CATRPGTGWGYEQYF
TRBD2 - TRBJ2-2 TRBV9 TGTGCCAGCAGAGCCCCAGCGGGGGGGAACACCGGGGAGCTGTTTTTT CASRAPAGGNTGELFF
- - TRBJ1-1 TRBV3-1/TRBV3-2 TGTGCCAGCAGCCCCCAGGGGCAGTTGAACACTGAAGCTTTCTTT CASSPQGQLNTEAFF
- - TRBJ1-1 TRBV5-1 TGCGCCAGCAGCCGCACAGGGTGGGGTGCCACTGAAGCTTTCTTT CASSRTGWGATEAFF
TRBD1 - TRBJ1-2 TRBV12-3/TRBV12-4 TGTGCCAGCAGTTTAGAAGGGGGCCACAACTTC CASSLEGGHNF
- - TRBJ1-6 TRBV5-6 TGTGCCAGCAGCACGTCGTGGGGGCGGAATTCACCCCTCCACTTT CASSTSWGRNSPLHF
- - TRBJ2-2 TRBV27 TGTGCCAGCAGTTTTGGGGGCGCGAACACCGGGGAGCTGTTTTTT CASSFGGANTGELFF
- - TRBJ1-1 TRBV5-1 TGCGCCAGCAGCATCGACAGGAACACTGAAGCTTTCTTT CASSIDRNTEAFF
TRBD1 - TRBJ2-7 TRBV10-3 TGTGCCATCAGTGATCGAATTGGCGGGACAGGGAACAACGAGCAGTACTTC CAISDRIGGTGNNEQYF
TRBD1 - TRBJ1-5 TRBV28 TGTGCCAGCAGTTTGCAGGGACAGGGCGGCCAGCCCCAGCATTTT CASSLQGQGGQPQHF
TRBD2 - TRBJ2-1 TRBV2 TGTGCCAGCAGGTCCGGGACTAGCGGGTACAATGAGCAGTTCTTC CASRSGTSGYNEQFF
- - TRBJ2-1 TRBV19 TGTGCCAGTAGTATGCTCGGGCGGCCGGGGTACAATGAGCAGTTCTTC CASSMLGRPGYNEQFF
- few TRBJ1-5 TRBV2 TGTGCCAGCAGCCTTTTACCGACAGCTAGCAATCAGCCCCAGCATTTT CASSLLPTASNQPQHF
TRBD1 - TRBJ2-5 TRBV24-1 TGTGCCACCAGTCCCAGGGGGTTAGGGCAAGAGACCCAGTACTTC CATSPRGLGQETQYF
TRBD1 - TRBJ1-1 TRBV5-1 TGCGCCAGCAAAGATAGGGACAGGACGTACACTGAAGCTTTCTTT CASKDRDRTYTEAFF
- few TRBJ1-2 TRBV5-6 TGTGCCAGCAGCTTGGTATCCTCCTCCCAGGGGGGCTACACCTTC CASSLVSSSQGGYTF
TRBD2 few TRBJ2-1 TRBV27 TGTGCCAGCAGTTTTCCGGGAGGGGAGCAGTTCTTC CASSFPGGEQFF